Listed below are T cell receptor beta chains from one sample, sequenced in a study of vaccination and CD4 T cells after COVID-19. TCRdb used MiXCR to reprocess the PCR reads, holding one entry per CDR3 protein. Found here are roughly 18,000 distinct CDR3 sequences, about 50% of them singletons; the top ten hold about a fifth. Their cognate antigens are unknown. The specimen was CD4+ T cells from blood, cultured in vitro, collected about 7 months after SARS-CoV-2 vaccination. Source of these receptors: a human donor who had recovered from COVID-19. Both conserved end residues are part of each CDR3. D genes are given only for firm matches. Rows may omit the clone size; those that give it use once, few, many or a size class.

d_gene: TRBD2
len: 15
v_gene: TRBV20-1
abundance: few
j_gene: TRBJ2-7
CDR3nt: TGCAGTGCTACCTACGGGACGGCAGGGACTAACGAGCAGTACTTC
CDR3aa: CSATYGTAGTNEQYF

d_gene: TRBD1
len: 15
v_gene: TRBV20-1
abundance: once
j_gene: TRBJ2-3
CDR3nt: TGCAGTGCTAGAGTGACAGGGGGCGCCACAGATACGCAGTATTTT
CDR3aa: CSARVTGGATDTQYF

d_gene: -
len: 15
v_gene: TRBV20-1
abundance: -
j_gene: TRBJ2-5
CDR3nt: TGCAGTGCTCCTTTTTGGGGGGCTCAGAGTGAGACCCAGTACTTC
CDR3aa: CSAPFWGAQSETQYF

d_gene: -
len: 17
v_gene: TRBV15
abundance: few
j_gene: TRBJ2-1
CDR3nt: TGTGCCACCAGCAGAGAACTGCCAGGGTTTCGTTACAATGAGCAGTTCTTC
CDR3aa: CATSRELPGFRYNEQFF

d_gene: -
len: 15
v_gene: TRBV27
abundance: -
j_gene: TRBJ2-3
CDR3nt: TGTGCCAGCAGTTTATTTGGGGGGACCACAGATACGCAGTATTTT
CDR3aa: CASSLFGGTTDTQYF

d_gene: TRBD1
len: 12
v_gene: TRBV10-3
abundance: few
j_gene: TRBJ1-2
CDR3nt: TGTGCCGCCGGACAGGGTGGCTATGGCTACACCTTC
CDR3aa: CAAGQGGYGYTF

d_gene: TRBD1
len: 15
v_gene: TRBV6-2/TRBV6-3
abundance: -
j_gene: TRBJ2-7
CDR3nt: TGTGCCAGCAGTCAAAACCGGGACAGGGTATACGAGCAGTACTTC
CDR3aa: CASSQNRDRVYEQYF

d_gene: TRBD1
len: 15
v_gene: TRBV20-1
abundance: -
j_gene: TRBJ2-5
CDR3nt: TGCAGTGCAAGGAAATTACAGGGGGCAGAGGAGACCCAGTACTTC
CDR3aa: CSARKLQGAEETQYF

d_gene: -
len: 14
v_gene: TRBV6-1
abundance: -
j_gene: TRBJ1-2
CDR3nt: TGTGCCAGCAGTGAAGCGGCACCTAACTATGGCTACACCTTC
CDR3aa: CASSEAAPNYGYTF

d_gene: TRBD2
len: 13
v_gene: TRBV20-1
abundance: -
j_gene: TRBJ2-3
CDR3nt: TGCAGTGCTAGACCGGGGGGAGTAGATACGCAGTATTTT
CDR3aa: CSARPGGVDTQYF

d_gene: TRBD2
len: 13
v_gene: TRBV7-8
abundance: -
j_gene: TRBJ2-1
CDR3nt: TGTGCCAGCATGGGGCGGGAGGTAGGTGAGCAGTTCTTC
CDR3aa: CASMGREVGEQFF

d_gene: -
len: 14
v_gene: TRBV7-2
abundance: few
j_gene: TRBJ2-7
CDR3nt: TGTGCCAGCAGCTTCAGTCCTAGCGTTTGGGAGCAGTACTTC
CDR3aa: CASSFSPSVWEQYF

d_gene: -
len: 14
v_gene: TRBV6-1
abundance: few
j_gene: TRBJ1-1
CDR3nt: TGTGCCAGCAGTCTGAGACAACAGAACACTGAAGCTTTCTTT
CDR3aa: CASSLRQQNTEAFF

d_gene: -
len: 15
v_gene: TRBV20-1
abundance: few
j_gene: TRBJ1-5
CDR3nt: TGCAGTGCTCGAGAAAGCAGGTATCCGGATCAGCCCCAGCATTTT
CDR3aa: CSARESRYPDQPQHF

d_gene: -
len: 18
v_gene: TRBV18
abundance: -
j_gene: TRBJ1-6
CDR3nt: TGTGCCAGCTCACCATCCTTTCCAGGGTCAGTGCGGGATTCACCCCTCCACTTT
CDR3aa: CASSPSFPGSVRDSPLHF

d_gene: -
len: 15
v_gene: TRBV2
abundance: -
j_gene: TRBJ2-3
CDR3nt: TGTGCCAGCAGTGGGGACTGGAGGGGCACAGATACGCAGTATTTT
CDR3aa: CASSGDWRGTDTQYF

d_gene: -
len: 13
v_gene: TRBV7-6
abundance: -
j_gene: TRBJ2-3
CDR3nt: TGTGCCAGCAGCTCCAAGAGGTCAGATACGCAGTATTTT
CDR3aa: CASSSKRSDTQYF

d_gene: TRBD1
len: 14
v_gene: TRBV7-2
abundance: few
j_gene: TRBJ1-1
CDR3nt: TGTGCCAGCAGCTGGGACAGGGGGCACACTGAAGCTTTCTTT
CDR3aa: CASSWDRGHTEAFF

d_gene: -
len: 14
v_gene: TRBV24-1
abundance: -
j_gene: TRBJ1-2
CDR3nt: TGTGCCACCAGTACCGGGACACCTAAGCGCAACTACACCTTC
CDR3aa: CATSTGTPKRNYTF

d_gene: TRBD2
len: 15
v_gene: TRBV7-3
abundance: few
j_gene: TRBJ2-1
CDR3nt: TGTGCCAGCAGCTTAAATAGCGGGTTAGGCAATGAGCAGTTCTTC
CDR3aa: CASSLNSGLGNEQFF

d_gene: -
len: 13
v_gene: TRBV2
abundance: -
j_gene: TRBJ2-2
CDR3nt: TGTGCCAGCAGTGAAAGCCTAGGTGGGGAGCTGTTTTTT
CDR3aa: CASSESLGGELFF

d_gene: -
len: 15
v_gene: TRBV7-2
abundance: -
j_gene: TRBJ2-5
CDR3nt: TGTGCCAGCAGCTTTAACAGGGCAGGTGTGGAGACCCAGTACTTC
CDR3aa: CASSFNRAGVETQYF

d_gene: TRBD2
len: 16
v_gene: TRBV12-3/TRBV12-4
abundance: -
j_gene: TRBJ2-7
CDR3nt: TGTGCCAGCAGCCCCCGGTGGAGCGGGGGGCGATACGAGCAGTACTTC
CDR3aa: CASSPRWSGGRYEQYF

d_gene: TRBD2
len: 17
v_gene: TRBV19
abundance: few
j_gene: TRBJ2-3
CDR3nt: TGTGCCAGTAGTATAATCCGAGCGGGGGGAAGAGCAGATACGCAGTATTTT
CDR3aa: CASSIIRAGGRADTQYF

d_gene: -
len: 14
v_gene: TRBV27
abundance: few
j_gene: TRBJ2-3
CDR3nt: TGTGCCAGCAGTTCCGGGCCCTGGCCAGATACGCAGTATTTT
CDR3aa: CASSSGPWPDTQYF

d_gene: -
len: 14
v_gene: TRBV19
abundance: -
j_gene: TRBJ1-6
CDR3nt: TGTGCCAGTAGTATAGCGGGGAATAATTCACCCCTCCACTTT
CDR3aa: CASSIAGNNSPLHF

d_gene: TRBD1
len: 16
v_gene: TRBV11-3
abundance: few
j_gene: TRBJ1-6
CDR3nt: TGTGCCAGCAGCTTGGGACAGTCCTCTTCTAATTCACCCCTCCACTTT
CDR3aa: CASSLGQSSSNSPLHF

d_gene: -
len: 12
v_gene: TRBV2
abundance: -
j_gene: TRBJ2-1
CDR3nt: TGTGCCAGCAGTACCGACGTGTCTGAGCAGTTCTTC
CDR3aa: CASSTDVSEQFF

d_gene: TRBD1
len: 14
v_gene: TRBV20-1
abundance: few
j_gene: TRBJ1-5
CDR3nt: TGCAGTGCCCTGGAGGGACAGGGGGATCAGCCCCAGCATTTT
CDR3aa: CSALEGQGDQPQHF

d_gene: -
len: 15
v_gene: TRBV20-1
abundance: -
j_gene: TRBJ2-4
CDR3nt: TGCAGTGCTGGCCACAGGGTTAAGACTGGAAACATTCAGTACTTC
CDR3aa: CSAGHRVKTGNIQYF

d_gene: -
len: 16
v_gene: TRBV19
abundance: few
j_gene: TRBJ1-5
CDR3nt: TGTGCCAGTAGTACCTCCGGCCGGAGGGGCAATCAGCCCCAGCATTTT
CDR3aa: CASSTSGRRGNQPQHF

d_gene: -
len: 16
v_gene: TRBV20-1
abundance: few
j_gene: TRBJ1-5
CDR3nt: TGCAGTGCTAGAGATCGGATCAGGGGCCCCAATCAGCCCCAGCATTTT
CDR3aa: CSARDRIRGPNQPQHF

d_gene: -
len: 14
v_gene: TRBV4-2
abundance: -
j_gene: TRBJ2-1
CDR3nt: TGTGCCAGCAGCCAGACCAGACAGGCCGATGAGCAGTTCTTC
CDR3aa: CASSQTRQADEQFF

d_gene: TRBD1
len: 15
v_gene: TRBV6-7
abundance: -
j_gene: TRBJ1-5
CDR3nt: TGTGCCAGCAGTTACCCGACAGGGAGCAATCAGCCCCAGCATTTT
CDR3aa: CASSYPTGSNQPQHF

d_gene: -
len: 13
v_gene: TRBV7-9
abundance: medium-sized
j_gene: TRBJ2-7
CDR3nt: TGTGCCAGCACCAGAAGGGGCAGCTACGAGCAGTACTTC
CDR3aa: CASTRRGSYEQYF

d_gene: TRBD1
len: 14
v_gene: TRBV29-1
abundance: few
j_gene: TRBJ1-1
CDR3nt: TGCAGCGTCCTCGGGGGACAGGGGGCCACTGAAGCTTTCTTT
CDR3aa: CSVLGGQGATEAFF

d_gene: -
len: 14
v_gene: TRBV15
abundance: few
j_gene: TRBJ2-3
CDR3nt: TGTGCCACCAGCAGAGGGGTTAGCGCAGATACGCAGTATTTT
CDR3aa: CATSRGVSADTQYF

d_gene: -
len: 14
v_gene: TRBV12-3/TRBV12-4
abundance: few
j_gene: TRBJ2-7
CDR3nt: TGTGCCAGCAGTAGGGCAGGACAAATCTACGAGCAGTACTTC
CDR3aa: CASSRAGQIYEQYF

d_gene: TRBD2
len: 18
v_gene: TRBV7-8
abundance: -
j_gene: TRBJ2-1
CDR3nt: TGTGCCAGCACCAAAAGGACTAGCGGGGGGAGCTCCTACAATGAGCAGTTCTTC
CDR3aa: CASTKRTSGGSSYNEQFF

d_gene: -
len: 13
v_gene: TRBV10-3
abundance: -
j_gene: TRBJ1-6
CDR3nt: TGTGCCAGCAGTTACGAGAGGTATTCACCCCTCCACTTT
CDR3aa: CASSYERYSPLHF

d_gene: -
len: 14
v_gene: TRBV20-1
abundance: few
j_gene: TRBJ2-3
CDR3nt: TGCAGTGCTAGAGTCCCCGGGGCCACAGATACGCAGTATTTT
CDR3aa: CSARVPGATDTQYF

d_gene: -
len: 13
v_gene: TRBV6-5
abundance: few
j_gene: TRBJ1-5
CDR3nt: TGTGCCAGCAGTTATTACTCGGATCAGCCCCAGCATTTT
CDR3aa: CASSYYSDQPQHF

d_gene: TRBD1
len: 14
v_gene: TRBV20-1
abundance: -
j_gene: TRBJ2-5
CDR3nt: TGCAGTGCTAGAGACCGGACAGGTCAAGAGACCCAGTACTTC
CDR3aa: CSARDRTGQETQYF

d_gene: -
len: 17
v_gene: TRBV25-1
abundance: -
j_gene: TRBJ1-2
CDR3nt: TGTGCCAGCAGTGAAGACACGGCCGAAAATAGGCTGCGTGGCTACACCTTC
CDR3aa: CASSEDTAENRLRGYTF

d_gene: TRBD1
len: 14
v_gene: TRBV9
abundance: -
j_gene: TRBJ1-2
CDR3nt: TGTGCCAGCAGCGCGGGACAGGGGATGTATGGCTACACCTTC
CDR3aa: CASSAGQGMYGYTF

d_gene: TRBD1
len: 15
v_gene: TRBV7-6
abundance: few
j_gene: TRBJ1-2
CDR3nt: TGTGCCAGCAGCTCAACCGGGACAGAAGGCTATGGCTACACCTTC
CDR3aa: CASSSTGTEGYGYTF

d_gene: -
len: 14
v_gene: TRBV7-3
abundance: -
j_gene: TRBJ2-3
CDR3nt: TGTGCCAGCAGCCAGGGGCATGTCACAGATACGCAGTATTTT
CDR3aa: CASSQGHVTDTQYF

d_gene: -
len: 16
v_gene: TRBV7-8
abundance: few
j_gene: TRBJ2-1
CDR3nt: TGTGCCAGCAGCCCAAGCAGGACTAGGGGGTACAATGAGCAGTTCTTC
CDR3aa: CASSPSRTRGYNEQFF

d_gene: TRBD1
len: 13
v_gene: TRBV27
abundance: few
j_gene: TRBJ1-1
CDR3nt: TGTGCCAGCAGGAATTTGGATACAGGGGTAGCTTTCTTT
CDR3aa: CASRNLDTGVAFF

d_gene: -
len: 13
v_gene: TRBV6-1
abundance: few
j_gene: TRBJ2-7
CDR3nt: TGTGCCAGCAGTGCGCCGGGAACCTACGAGCAGTACTTC
CDR3aa: CASSAPGTYEQYF

d_gene: -
len: 13
v_gene: TRBV7-2
abundance: few
j_gene: TRBJ2-5
CDR3nt: TGTGCCAGCAGCTTAATCTTACAAGAGACCCAGTACTTC
CDR3aa: CASSLILQETQYF

d_gene: -
len: 13
v_gene: TRBV6-1
abundance: -
j_gene: TRBJ1-1
CDR3nt: TGTGCCAGCAGTCGCCGCATTGGGACTGAAGCTTTCTTT
CDR3aa: CASSRRIGTEAFF

d_gene: -
len: 13
v_gene: TRBV20-1
abundance: once
j_gene: TRBJ1-1
CDR3nt: TGCAGTGCTAGAACCACAATGAACACTGAAGCTTTCTTT
CDR3aa: CSARTTMNTEAFF

d_gene: -
len: 13
v_gene: TRBV19
abundance: few
j_gene: TRBJ1-6
CDR3nt: TGTGCCAGCGCCGGCTCCTATAATTCACCCCTCCACTTT
CDR3aa: CASAGSYNSPLHF

d_gene: -
len: 14
v_gene: TRBV10-3
abundance: -
j_gene: TRBJ2-5
CDR3nt: TGTGCCATCAGACCAGGGTTGTACCAAGAGACCCAGTACTTC
CDR3aa: CAIRPGLYQETQYF

d_gene: -
len: 17
v_gene: TRBV2
abundance: -
j_gene: TRBJ2-1
CDR3nt: TGTGCCAGCAGTGACCCGGCTAGCTGGAGCTCCTACAATGAGCAGTTCTTC
CDR3aa: CASSDPASWSSYNEQFF

d_gene: -
len: 12
v_gene: TRBV20-1
abundance: -
j_gene: TRBJ1-2
CDR3nt: TGCAGTGCTAGACGGCGCCTTGATGGCTACACCTTC
CDR3aa: CSARRRLDGYTF

d_gene: TRBD2
len: 15
v_gene: TRBV20-1
abundance: -
j_gene: TRBJ2-1
CDR3nt: TGCAGTGCTAGACTAGCGGGGGGGGACTACAATGAGCAGTTCTTC
CDR3aa: CSARLAGGDYNEQFF

d_gene: -
len: 16
v_gene: TRBV7-8
abundance: -
j_gene: TRBJ1-6
CDR3nt: TGTGCCAGCAGCTTAGTTGCAGGACACGCGGTGTCACCCCTCCACTTT
CDR3aa: CASSLVAGHAVSPLHF